Listed here are 30 T cell receptor beta chains from one sample, sequenced in a study of T cells in Graves' hyperthyroidism and ophthalmopathy. From RNA transcripts, TCR beta CDR3 regions were amplified. In the first-round RT-PCR of the TCR CDR3, the HTBI primer set was used. TCRdb fed the multiplex PCR reads into MiXCR, producing one record per CDR3 protein. The sample shows approximately 400,000 distinct CDR3 sequences, around 14% of them seen only once. Sequencing input: blood. These receptor sequences come from a woman aged 18-29 years with Graves' hyperthyroidism that later progressed to Graves' ophthalmopathy.

The sample holds many counts of this clonotype. The J gene is TRBJ1-1, the V gene TRBV12-3 or TRBV12-4, with a tentative D call TRBD1 (5 bases). The CDR3 has 11 amino acids. The V and J ends lost 4 bases and 5 bases respectively, with 5 bases between them. The DNA of the CDR3 is TGTGCCAGCAGTTGGGGGACTGAAGCTTTCTTT. Its protein is CASSWGTEAFF.

This clonotype occurred many times. The chain has TRBV29-1 and TRBJ2-7; D is ambiguous. Per the germline V gene, CDR1 is SQVTM and CDR2 is ANQGSEA. The V end was cut by 4 bases, the J end by 4 bases, with 5 bases between. The CDR3 is 10 residues long. CDR3 nucleotide sequence: TGCAGCGTTGGGGGATACGAGCAGTACTTC. This codes for CSVGGYEQYF.

This chain joins TRBV14 and TRBJ2-1, with D hard to call. With the DNA end fitting TRBJ2-7 better, the J assignment may be wrong. Germline-derived CDR1 and CDR2 are SGHDN and FVKESK. This CDR3 is built from 15 residues. For the CDR3, the DNA is TGTGCCAGCAGCCAAGCGGGTGCCTCCTACAATGAGCAGTACTTC. Translation gives CASSQAGASYNEQYF.

This clonotype was counted a few times. The chain carries TRBV5-4 and TRBJ2-1; 7 nucleotides agree with TRBD1. From germline, CDR1 is SGHNT and CDR2 YYREEE (reference sequence). Germline trimming cut 4 bases from V and 2 bases from J; bases unmatched to any gene: 6. There are 15 residues in the CDR3. In DNA, the CDR3 is TGTGCCAGCAGCCTTCCCAGGGGGACCTACAATGAGCAGTTCTTC. This gives the protein CASSLPRGTYNEQFF.

This clonotype was counted at least ten times. The V gene is TRBV20-1, the J gene TRBJ2-5; D is possibly TRBD1 (5 bases). The CDR3 is 12 amino acids. Germline CDR1 reads DFQATT; CDR2 reads SNEGSKA (reference sequence). The germline V and J ends were trimmed by 6 bases and 5 bases, with 13 bases remaining between them. The CDR3 DNA reads TGCAGTGCCTTGTTGGCAGGGGAGACCCAGTACTTC. It translates to CSALLAGETQYF.

This clonotype came up a few times. At one end the junction does not follow the germline gene, possibly because of a read error. The gene calls are TRBV18 and TRBJ1-3, with a weak D call TRBD1 (5 bases). Germline V CDR1 and CDR2: KGHSH, LQKENI. CDR3 length equals 16 residues. This chain's CDR3 is CARSLQGIGSGNTIYF. The CDR3 DNA is TGTGCCCGCTCACTCCAGGGAATCGGCTCTGGAAACACCATATATTTT.

This clonotype was counted ten times or more. The CDR3 sequence is CASSLVAASNEQFF. DNA of the CDR3: TGTGCCAGCAGCTTAGTCGCCGCCAGCAATGAGCAGTTCTTC. V gene TRBV7-9 combines with J gene TRBJ2-1; D is unresolved. This CDR3 has 14 residues. V was cut by 1 base and J by 6 bases, with 10 bases left in between. Germline V lookup: CDR1 SEHNR, CDR2 FQNEAQ (reference sequence).

Many counts were recorded for this clonotype. V is TRBV7-2 and J is TRBJ1-5; D is unresolved. Germline V gives CDR1 SGHTA, CDR2 FQGNSA. Trimming removed 1 base at V and 1 base at J, with 11 bases between. This CDR3 comprises 16 residues. This CDR3 is CASSLVGFGSNQPQHF. DNA for the CDR3: TGTGCCAGCAGCTTAGTGGGGTTTGGAAGCAATCAGCCCCAGCATTTT.

This clonotype was detected only a few times. The chain employs TRBV5-8 and TRBJ2-2; 7 bases fit TRBD1. Looked up from germline, CDR1 is SGHTS and CDR2 is YDEGEE. The CDR3 has 15 amino acids. The V gene end was trimmed by 4 bases and the J gene end by 4 bases; junction bases not matched to a gene: 7. This CDR3 reads CASSVDRVGTGELFF. The CDR3 bases are TGTGCCAGCAGCGTAGACAGGGTTGGCACCGGGGAGCTGTTTTTT.

This clonotype was seen at least ten times. The rearrangement links TRBV28 to TRBJ2-7; D ambiguous. The CDR3 has 13 residues. V dropped 2 bases and J dropped 5 bases, with 10 bases sitting between them. From germline, CDR1 is MDHEN and CDR2 SYDVKM. Here the CDR3 reads CASSLVSSHEQYF. The CDR3 bases are TGTGCCAGCAGTTTAGTAAGCTCGCACGAGCAGTACTTC.

A note on this clonotype: Since a much larger clone is just one base distant, this may be a read error. The chain has TRBV27 and TRBJ2-7, with 7 bases matching TRBD2. The CDR3 is 14 amino acids. Germline CDR1 MNHEY, CDR2 SMNVEV (reference sequence). This chain's CDR3 is CAGSLLRERREQYF. The CDR3 DNA is TGTGCCGGCAGTTTATTGCGGGAGAGGCGCGAGCAGTACTTC.

This clonotype has a count of ten or more. The V call is TRBV2, the J call TRBJ2-1; 7 bases map to TRBD2. Trimming removed 7 bases from V and 0 bases from J; junction bases left unmatched: 3. The germline V gene encodes CDR1 SNHLY and CDR2 FYNNEI. This CDR3 is built from 14 residues. The CDR3 is CASIRGSSYNEQFF. In nucleotides, the CDR3 is TGTGCCAGCATACGCGGGAGCTCCTACAATGAGCAGTTCTTC.

This clonotype was counted ten times or more. The chain recombines TRBV11-3 with TRBJ1-3; possible D gene TRBD1, 5 bases. Germline values: CDR1 SGHNT, CDR2 YENEEA. This CDR3 spans 17 amino acids. Trimming took off 2 bases at V and 0 bases at J, with 14 bases between the two ends. The CDR3, as DNA: TGTGCCAGCAGCTTACCGACAGATTTGCGCTCTGGAAACACCATATATTTT. Its translation: CASSLPTDLRSGNTIYF.

The V gene is TRBV20-1, the J gene TRBJ2-7; tentative D call: TRBD1 (6 bases). The V end was cut by 6 bases, the J end by 0 bases, with 12 bases between. The CDR3 contains 13 residues. Germline lookup yields CDR1 DFQATT and CDR2 SNEGSKA (reference sequence). The CDR3 nucleotides read TGCAGTGCACGGACAGTAAGCTCCTACGAGCAGTACTTC. Translating gives CSARTVSSYEQYF.

This clonotype was observed once. The V and J genes are TRBV5-1 and TRBJ2-5; D is undetermined. V dropped 2 bases and J dropped 1 base, with 6 bases sitting between them. Germline assignment: CDR1 SGHRS and CDR2 YFSETQ. This CDR3 contains 13 residues. In nucleotides, the CDR3 is TGCGCCAGCAGCTTTCATCCCCAAGAGACCCAGTACTTC. It is translated as CASSFHPQETQYF.

This clonotype occurred many times. J is TRBJ2-7 and V is TRBV3-1; TRBD1 matches 7 bases. With V trimmed by 1 base and J by 3 bases, 3 bases remained unmatched. This CDR3 has 14 residues. Germline loops: CDR1 LGHDT, CDR2 YNNKEL (reference sequence). The CDR3 coding sequence is TGTGCCAGCAGCCAAGTGGGGACAGTCTACGAGCAGTACTTC. This codes for CASSQVGTVYEQYF.

This chain links TRBV7-9 with TRBJ2-1; D perhaps matches TRBD2 (5 bases). V shed 10 bases and J shed 7 bases, with 14 bases lying between them. Germline V gene data show CDR1 as SEHNR and CDR2 as FQNEAQ (reference sequence). CDR3 length equals 12 residues. CDR3 coding DNA: TGTGCCAAGGAGGTTTTGGGGAATGAGCAGTTCTTC. This encodes CAKEVLGNEQFF. The whole variable domain, filled in from reference TRBV7-9 and TRBJ2-1, reads DTGVSQNPRHKITKRGQNVTFRCDPISEHNRLYWYRQTLGQGPEFLTYFQNEAQLEKSRLLSDRFSAERPKGSFSTLEIQRTEQGDSAMYLCAKEVLGNEQFFGPGTRLTVL.

On this clonotype itself: In this CDR3 the conserved last residue, phenylalanine or tryptophan, is missing, so a read error is likely. The chain links TRBV11-2 to TRBJ1-5, with no clear D. The CDR3 extends over 14 amino acids. The germline V and J ends were trimmed by 6 bases and 2 bases, with 11 bases remaining between them. Germline CDR1 SGHAT, CDR2 FQNNGV. The CDR3 is CASSRRWGNQPQHL. CDR3 bases: TGTGCCAGCAGTCGCCGGTGGGGCAATCAGCCCCAGCATCTT.

The sample holds many counts of this clonotype. The chain employs TRBV20-1 and TRBJ2-6; perhaps TRBD2 as D (6 bases). V lost 6 bases to trimming and J lost 2 bases, with 14 bases between them. Germline V gene sequence: CDR1 DFQATT, CDR2 SNEGSKA (reference sequence). This CDR3 contains 15 residues. The CDR3 here is CSASGGATGANVLTF. The DNA for the CDR3 is TGCAGTGCCTCCGGCGGGGCTACTGGGGCCAACGTCCTGACTTTC.

The table lists this clonotype with a few counts. CDR3 coding DNA: TGTGCCAGCAGTTTAATGCTTCGCTCCTACGAGCAGTACTTC. This codes for CASSLMLRSYEQYF. This chain links TRBV28 with TRBJ2-7; D uncertain. CDR3 length: 14 residues. Between the trimmed V and J ends, which lost 2 bases and 0 bases, there was a span of 8 bases. Germline-derived CDR1 and CDR2 are MDHEN and SYDVKM.

This clonotype was seen at least ten times. The rearrangement joins TRBV12-3 or TRBV12-4 to TRBJ1-3, with D possibly matching TRBD1 (5 bases). The CDR3 is made up of 15 amino acids. Trimming took off 5 bases at V and 0 bases at J, with 11 bases between the two ends. The DNA of the CDR3 is TGTGCCAGCAGTCCCCGGGGGGACTCTGGAAACACCATATATTTT. Translating it yields CASSPRGDSGNTIYF.

The CDR3 DNA is TGTGCCAGCGTCCGGACAGGTTTCTCTGGGGCCAACGTCCTGACTTTC. Residues: CASVRTGFSGANVLTF. This chain joins TRBV28 and TRBJ2-6, with 7 bases aligning to TRBD1. V lost 8 bases, J lost 0 bases, and 7 bases stayed unmatched. Germline V CDR1 and CDR2: MDHEN, SYDVKM. The CDR3 is made up of 16 amino acids.

This clonotype was picked up many times. The rearrangement uses TRBV20-1 and TRBJ2-3; 7 bases match TRBD2. The trim removed 4 bases at V and 6 bases at J, leaving 13 bases unmatched. Germline assignment: CDR1 DFQATT and CDR2 SNEGSKA (reference sequence). The CDR3 is 15 amino acids. The CDR3 coding sequence is TGCAGTGCTACTCTGCTAGCGGCCAAAGGGGATACGCAGTATTTT. This encodes CSATLLAAKGDTQYF.

V gene TRBV20-1 combines with J gene TRBJ1-4; perhaps TRBD1 as D (5 bases). CDR1 is DFQATT, CDR2 SNEGSKA, per germline (reference sequence). V lost 5 bases to trimming and J lost 1 base, with 14 bases between them. There are 15 residues in the CDR3. CDR3 DNA: TGCAGTGCTGATGGGACCCTCCAAACTAATGAAAAACTGTTTTTT. Amino acids: CSADGTLQTNEKLFF.

The chain combines TRBV7-9 with TRBJ1-6, with D possibly TRBD1 on 5 matching bases. This CDR3 is 16 amino acids long. Germline V gene lookup returns CDR1 SEHNR and CDR2 FQNEAQ (reference sequence). V lost 5 bases and J lost 0, with 11 bases in between. The CDR3 DNA reads as TGTGCCAGCAGCATTGCTCAGGGCTCCTATAATTCACCCCTCCACTTT. It yields the protein CASSIAQGSYNSPLHF.

This clonotype was seen a few times. The chain recombines TRBV5-8 with TRBJ2-5; 7 nucleotides align to TRBD1. Germline lookup yields CDR1 SGHTS and CDR2 YDEGEE. The CDR3 has 15 residues. Trimming cost V 3 bases and J 0 bases; bases outside gene matches: 5. CDR3 in amino acids: CASSSLDRYQETQYF. In DNA form, the CDR3 reads TGTGCCAGCAGCTCCTTGGACAGGTACCAAGAGACCCAGTACTTC.

This clonotype was observed at least ten times. This chain uses TRBV6-5 with TRBJ2-5; 7 bases match TRBD2. The CDR3 extends over 14 amino acids. Looked up from germline, CDR1 is MNHEY and CDR2 is SVGAGI. Unmatched junction bases numbered 3, after V lost 0 bases and J lost 5 bases. The CDR3 DNA is TGTGCCAGCAGTTACTCGGGAGGGAGGGAGACCCAGTACTTC. It yields the protein CASSYSGGRETQYF.

This clonotype showed up many times. The gene calls are TRBV12-3 or TRBV12-4 and TRBJ2-3; possibly TRBD1 for D (7 bases). The CDR3 sequence is 16 residues long. Trimming removed 8 bases at V and 1 base at J, with 19 bases between. The CDR3 DNA reads as TGTGCCAGCCTCGTCGCGGGGACAGCGGGCACAGATACGCAGTATTTT. Protein sequence: CASLVAGTAGTDTQYF.

The rearrangement joins TRBV11-2 to TRBJ2-2; TRBD2 aligns across 10 bases. In germline, CDR1 is SGHAT, CDR2 FQNNGV. The CDR3 extends over 18 amino acids. V shed 5 bases and J 3 bases; nucleotides not matched to a gene: 12. The chain's CDR3 is CASSLPGGLAFDTGELFF. CDR3 bases: TGTGCCAGCAGCCTTCCAGGGGGACTAGCGTTCGACACCGGGGAGCTGTTTTTT.

This clonotype was recorded many times. The chain is built from TRBV12-3 or TRBV12-4 and TRBJ1-4; no clear D gene. Trimming shortened V by 3 bases and J by 5 bases, and 7 bases separated the two germline ends. The CDR3 contains 13 residues. The CDR3 protein is CASSFVVNEKLFF. DNA for the CDR3: TGTGCCAGCAGTTTCGTCGTGAATGAAAAACTGTTTTTT.